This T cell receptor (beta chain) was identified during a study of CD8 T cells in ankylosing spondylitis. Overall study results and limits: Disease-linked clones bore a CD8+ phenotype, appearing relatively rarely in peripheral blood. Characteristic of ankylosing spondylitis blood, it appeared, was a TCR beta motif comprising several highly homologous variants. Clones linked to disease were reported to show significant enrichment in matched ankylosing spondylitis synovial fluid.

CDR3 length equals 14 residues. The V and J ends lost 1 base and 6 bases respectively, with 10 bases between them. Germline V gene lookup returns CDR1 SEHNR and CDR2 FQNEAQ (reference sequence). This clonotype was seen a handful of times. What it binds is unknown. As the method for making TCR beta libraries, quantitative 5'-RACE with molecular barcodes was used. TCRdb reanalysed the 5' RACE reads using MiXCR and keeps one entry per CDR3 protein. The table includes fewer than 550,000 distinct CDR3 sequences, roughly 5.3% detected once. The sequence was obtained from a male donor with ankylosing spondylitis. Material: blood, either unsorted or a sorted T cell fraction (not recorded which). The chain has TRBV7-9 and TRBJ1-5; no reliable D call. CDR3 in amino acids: CASSLGQTAQPQHF. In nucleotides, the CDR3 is TGTGCCAGCAGCTTAGGTCAGACCGCTCAGCCCCAGCATTTT.